The source of this TCR beta chain is a study of shared clonotypes between healthy human individuals. With 4 bases removed from V and 4 bases from J, the gap between germline ends came to 10 bases. The CDR3 extends over 13 amino acids. Germline-derived CDR1 and CDR2 are KGHSH and LQKENI. All donors qualified as healthy HIV-negative adults and had experienced no recent acute infections or vaccinations. As concerns this clone: Other nucleotide sequences in the sample specify the same CDR3.

Sequencing used immunoSEQ multiplex PCR; TCRdb keeps in-frame clones, though not all of them. The data hold more than 2,000,000 clones, with roughly 92% observed a single time. The V gene is TRBV18, the J gene TRBJ1-1, with D unresolved. The receptor's source is a man younger than 35 in good health. Input material: naive CD4+ T cells sorted from blood. Subset in this sample: CD45RA+ positively selected. The CDR3 sequence is CASSLLGGTEAFF. CDR3 in DNA: TGTGCCAGCTCACTCCTAGGTGGCACTGAAGCTTTCTTT. The variable domain in full, completed from reference TRBV18 and TRBJ1-1, reads NAGVMQNPRHLVRRRGQEARLRCSPMKGHSHVYWYRQLPEEGLKFMVYLQKENIIDESGMPKERFSAEFPKEGPSILRIQQVVRGDSAAYFCASSLLGGTEAFFGQGTRLTVV.